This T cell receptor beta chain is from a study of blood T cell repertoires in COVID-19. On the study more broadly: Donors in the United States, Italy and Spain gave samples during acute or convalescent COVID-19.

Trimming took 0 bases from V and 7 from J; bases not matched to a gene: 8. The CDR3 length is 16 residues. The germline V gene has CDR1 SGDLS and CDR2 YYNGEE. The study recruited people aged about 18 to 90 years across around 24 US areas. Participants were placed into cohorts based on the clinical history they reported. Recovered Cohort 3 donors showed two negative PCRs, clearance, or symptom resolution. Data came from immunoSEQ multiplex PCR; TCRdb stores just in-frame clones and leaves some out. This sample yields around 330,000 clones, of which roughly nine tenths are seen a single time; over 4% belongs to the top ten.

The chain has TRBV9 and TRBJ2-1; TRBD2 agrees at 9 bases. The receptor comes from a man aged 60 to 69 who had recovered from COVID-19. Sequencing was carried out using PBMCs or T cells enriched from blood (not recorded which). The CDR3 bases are TGTGCCAGCAGCGTAGCCGGAGCGGGAGGTGATAATGAGCAGTTCTTC. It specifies CASSVAGAGGDNEQFF.